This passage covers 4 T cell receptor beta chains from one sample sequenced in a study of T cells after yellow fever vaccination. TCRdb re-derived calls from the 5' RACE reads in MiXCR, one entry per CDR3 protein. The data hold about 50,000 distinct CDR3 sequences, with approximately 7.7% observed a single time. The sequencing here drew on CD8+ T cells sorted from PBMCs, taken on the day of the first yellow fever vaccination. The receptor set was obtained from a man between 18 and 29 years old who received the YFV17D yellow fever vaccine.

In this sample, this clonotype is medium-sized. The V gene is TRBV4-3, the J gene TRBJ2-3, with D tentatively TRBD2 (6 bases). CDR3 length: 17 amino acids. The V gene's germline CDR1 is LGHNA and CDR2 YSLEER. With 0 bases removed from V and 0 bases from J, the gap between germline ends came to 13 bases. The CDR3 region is CASSQDIGTSSTDTQYF. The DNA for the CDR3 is TGCGCCAGCAGCCAAGATATAGGGACTTCAAGCACAGATACGCAGTATTTT.

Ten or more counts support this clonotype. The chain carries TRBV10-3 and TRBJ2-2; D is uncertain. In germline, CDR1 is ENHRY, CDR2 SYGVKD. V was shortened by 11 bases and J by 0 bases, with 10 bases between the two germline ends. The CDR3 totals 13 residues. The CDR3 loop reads CASRPPNTGELFF. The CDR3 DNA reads TGTGCCTCCCGGCCCCCGAACACCGGGGAGCTGTTTTTT.

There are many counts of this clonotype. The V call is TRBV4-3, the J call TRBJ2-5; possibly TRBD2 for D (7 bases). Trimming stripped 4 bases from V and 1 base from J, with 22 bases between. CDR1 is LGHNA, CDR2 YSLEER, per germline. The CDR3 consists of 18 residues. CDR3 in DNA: TGCGCCAGCAGCCGCCACAAGACGGTGCGGGGGCCCCAAGAGACCCAGTACTTC. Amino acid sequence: CASSRHKTVRGPQETQYF.

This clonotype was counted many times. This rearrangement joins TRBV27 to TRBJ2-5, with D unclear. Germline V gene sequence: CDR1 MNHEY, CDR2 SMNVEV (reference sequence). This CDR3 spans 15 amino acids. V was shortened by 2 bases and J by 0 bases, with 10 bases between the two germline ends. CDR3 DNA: TGTGCCAGCAGTTTACGGGCCCGATACCAAGAGACCCAGTACTTC. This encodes CASSLRARYQETQYF.